These 2 T cell receptor beta chains were all obtained from the same sample, sequenced in a study of regulatory T cells in long-lasting Graves disease. Construction of the TCR beta libraries employed iRepertoire HTBI primers in conjunction with Arm-PCR of CDR3 regions. TCRdb fed the multiplex PCR reads into MiXCR, producing one record per CDR3 protein. This table has roughly 500,000 distinct CDR3 sequences, less than 15% appearing once. Time point in this sample: newly diagnosed GD, antithyroid drugs for less than 3 months. Generation of the TCR library employed RNA extracted from PBMCs. The same data also went into a second study, on T cells in Graves' hyperthyroidism and ophthalmopathy.

This material consisted of peripheral blood mononuclear cells (PBMCs), taken at new diagnosis, from a patient treated with antithyroid drugs. The receptors come from a young man with Graves disease.

The V and J genes are TRBV19 and TRBJ2-5; weak D call: TRBD1 (6 bases). Trimming shortened V by 0 bases and J by 1 base, and 9 bases separated the two germline ends. CDR3 length equals 15 residues. Germline V CDR1 and CDR2: LNHDA, SQIVND (reference sequence). The CDR3, as DNA: TGTGCCAGTAGTATAGAAGGACAGACCCAAGAGACCCAGTACTTC. It yields the protein CASSIEGQTQETQYF. The variable domain in full, completed from reference TRBV19 and TRBJ2-5, reads DGGITQSPKYLFRKEGQNVTLSCEQNLNHDAMYWYRQDPGQGLRLIYYSQIVNDFQKGDIAEGYSVSREKKESFPLTVTSAQKNPTAFYLCASSIEGQTQETQYFGPGTRLLVL.

The chain uses TRBV4-1 and TRBJ2-3; D gene uncertain. From germline, CDR1 is MGHRA and CDR2 YSYEKL. The CDR3 totals 14 residues. V was pared by 6 bases and J by 3 bases, with 13 bases between. This chain's CDR3 is CASRPGGDTDTQYF. The CDR3, as DNA: TGCGCCAGCAGGCCGGGCGGTGATACAGATACGCAGTATTTT.